The 10 T cell receptor beta chains in this list originate from one sample, sequenced in a study of cytomegalovirus exposure and HLA in healthy donors. Both 60 Vbeta primers and 13 Jbeta primers went into the PCR. The method was immunoSEQ multiplex PCR; TCRdb's version includes in-frame clones alone and lacks a portion of them. The table shows approximately 150,000 clones, with 73% occurring only once. The source material was PBMCs. The receptors originated from a woman younger than 35 in good health and CMV-seropositive.

This chain joins TRBV27 and TRBJ1-1; D is unresolved. The CDR3 totals 14 residues. Trimming took off 4 bases at V and 1 base at J, with 10 bases between the two ends. Per germline, CDR1 MNHEY and CDR2 SMNVEV (reference sequence). CDR3 bases: TGTGCCAGCAGTTCCCCCCTTAGGAACACTGAAGCTTTCTTT. It yields the protein CASSSPLRNTEAFF.

The chain has TRBV4-3 and TRBJ2-3; 11 bases agree with TRBD2. Germline loops: CDR1 LGHNA, CDR2 YSLEER. The CDR3 contains 18 residues. With V trimmed by 0 bases and J by 2 bases, 7 bases remained unmatched. This CDR3 reads CASSQDWGTSGYTDTQYF. The CDR3 DNA sequence: TGCGCCAGCAGCCAAGATTGGGGGACTAGCGGATACACAGATACGCAGTATTTT.

This chain links TRBV13 with TRBJ2-3, with no clear D. CDR3 length equals 12 residues. Trimming removed 1 base from V and 3 bases from J, with 2 bases in between. Germline V gives CDR1 PRHDT, CDR2 FYEKMQ (reference sequence). The CDR3 sequence is CASSLATDTQYF. The CDR3 nucleotides are TGTGCCAGCAGCTTAGCGACAGATACGCAGTATTTT.

The rearrangement uses TRBV4-1 and TRBJ1-5, with 8 bases matching TRBD1. The CDR3 has 13 residues. Germline CDR1 MGHRA, CDR2 YSYEKL. Trimming removed 4 bases from V and 7 bases from J; junction bases left unmatched: 3. As DNA, the CDR3 is TGCGCCAGCAGCCCCCGACAGGGGCAGCCCCAGCATTTT. It specifies CASSPRQGQPQHF.

This chain uses TRBV6-1 with TRBJ1-6, with 11 nucleotides matching TRBD1. The germline V gene has CDR1 MNHNS and CDR2 SASEGT. The CDR3 is 15 amino acids. Trimming removed 4 bases from V and 9 bases from J; junction bases left unmatched: 5. The CDR3 loop reads CASSAGGTGGSPLHF. The CDR3 nucleotides read TGTGCCAGCAGTGCGGGAGGGACAGGGGGTTCACCCCTCCACTTT.

The count of this clone is one. This chain connects TRBV11-1 to TRBJ1-2; D is unclear. Trimming took 5 bases from V and 5 from J, leaving 15 bases between them. The length of the CDR3 is 14 residues. Germline V gives CDR1 SGHAT, CDR2 FQDESV (reference sequence). For the CDR3, the DNA is TGTGCCAGCAGCCCTAGAGCCCGGGAGTATGGCTACACCTTC. It is translated as CASSPRAREYGYTF.

V usage is TRBV5-8 and J usage is TRBJ2-3; D remains ambiguous. The CDR3 totals 18 residues. CDR1 and CDR2 from the germline V gene are SGHTS and YDEGEE. V gave up 5 bases and J gave up 0 bases, with 22 bases separating them. The CDR3 region is CASSRLSRSLSSTDTQYF. The CDR3 bases are TGTGCCAGCAGTAGACTTTCACGGTCCCTCTCCAGCACAGATACGCAGTATTTT.

The chain uses TRBV5-6 and TRBJ1-1, with TRBD1 matching 7 bases. J lost 5 bases, V lost 1 base, and 8 bases had no gene match. The V gene's germline CDR1 is SGHDT and CDR2 YYEEEE. The CDR3 has 15 amino acids. This chain's CDR3 is CASSLFSGTATEAFF. In DNA, the CDR3 is TGTGCCAGCAGCTTGTTTTCCGGGACAGCTACTGAAGCTTTCTTT. Using reference TRBV5-6 and TRBJ1-1 for the parts outside the CDR3, the full variable domain is DAGVTQSPTHLIKTRGQQVTLRCSPKSGHDTVSWYQQALGQGPQFIFQYYEEEERQRGNFPDRFSGHQFPNYSSELNVNALLLGDSALYLCASSLFSGTATEAFFGQGTRLTVV.

V gene TRBV5-1 combines with J gene TRBJ1-1; a weak D match, TRBD1 (5 bases). Germline lookup yields CDR1 SGHRS and CDR2 YFSETQ. The V end was cut by 4 bases, the J end by 1 base, with 23 bases between. The CDR3 contains 18 residues. The CDR3 region is CASSPIPPGLRGNTEAFF. CDR3 in DNA: TGCGCCAGCAGCCCTATTCCCCCAGGGCTAAGAGGGAACACTGAAGCTTTCTTT.

The V and J genes are TRBV9 and TRBJ2-2; a weak D match, TRBD2 (5 bases). Between the trimmed V and J ends, which lost 0 bases and 1 base, there was a span of 7 bases. There are 15 residues in the CDR3. Germline V gives CDR1 SGDLS, CDR2 YYNGEE. The DNA for the CDR3 is TGTGCCAGCAGCGTAGTTCGGGGGAACACCGGGGAGCTGTTTTTT. Residues: CASSVVRGNTGELFF.